This paragraph reports one TCR beta chain. V lost 3 bases, J lost 0 bases, and 12 bases lay in between. The CDR3 has 15 amino acids. Germline loops: CDR1 SGHDT, CDR2 YYEEEE. Researchers sorted participants into cohorts using their self-reported clinical history. The protocol was immunoSEQ multiplex PCR, while the TCRdb copy is restricted to in-frame clones and leaves out a portion. The sample includes approximately 300,000 clones, roughly 90% of them seen just once. The data belong to a study of blood T cell repertoires in COVID-19. Looking at the study overall: Acute and convalescent COVID-19 specimens originated in the United States, Italy and Spain.

The receptor was isolated from a woman between 25 and 40 years old who had recovered from COVID-19. Sequencing used PBMCs or T cells enriched from blood (not recorded which). This chain connects TRBV5-6 to TRBJ2-5; D might be TRBD1 (5 bases). The CDR3 sequence: CASSSTRQNQETQYF. The CDR3 DNA reads as TGTGCCAGCAGCTCCACCCGACAGAACCAAGAGACCCAGTACTTC.